The present T cell receptor (beta chain) was sequenced within a study of prognosis after radiotherapy for stage I lung cancer. Broader study findings: The study found lower Shannon entropy after stereotactic body radiation therapy in patients who developed distant metastases. Following stereotactic body radiation therapy, unique TCR clone counts fell, with a median of approximately 9,600 versus 7,200.

It was by two-round multiplex PCR that TCR beta CDR3 was amplified from genomic DNA. Primers targeting each individual TRBV and TRBJ gene were applied in first-round PCR. MiXCR, run by TCRdb on the multiplex PCR reads, gives a single entry per CDR3 protein. The sample yields 15,000 to 20,000 distinct CDR3 sequences, 40% to 55% seen once. The CDR3 is 15 residues long. Trimming took off 5 bases at V and 0 bases at J, with 14 bases between the two ends. The germline CDR1 and CDR2 sequences are SGHTA and FQGNSA. On this clonotype: Its antigen is undetermined. Since no conserved phenylalanine or tryptophan closes the CDR3, a read error is the likely cause.

The chain links TRBV7-2 to TRBJ2-7; no clear D. The starting material was PBMCs, obtained before or after stereotactic body radiation therapy (not recorded which). The clonotype comes from a donor at least 50 years old with non-small cell lung cancer. The CDR3 spells CASSPSPSSSYEQYI. In DNA, the CDR3 is TGTGCCAGCAGCCCGTCCCCCTCCTCCTCCTACGAGCAGTACATC.